One and the same sample provided the 13 T cell receptor beta chains below, sequenced in a study of T cells in Graves' hyperthyroidism and ophthalmopathy. The investigators amplified TCR beta CDR3 regions from RNA transcripts. Using the HTBI primer set, a first-round RT-PCR was run on the TCR CDR3. TCRdb ran MiXCR on the multiplex PCR reads and lists one entry per CDR3 protein. The sample records a few hundred thousand distinct CDR3 sequences, 16% being singletons. The sample comprised blood. These receptor sequences come from a young woman with Graves' ophthalmopathy.

This clonotype was recorded a few times. This chain connects TRBV6-1 to TRBJ1-1; D perhaps matches TRBD1 (5 bases). Germline lookup yields CDR1 MNHNS and CDR2 SASEGT. CDR3 length: 13 residues. V gave up 8 bases and J gave up 3 bases, with 13 bases separating them. CDR3 in DNA: TGTGCCAGCGGGGGGGTCGACGACACTGAAGCTTTCTTT. It specifies CASGGVDDTEAFF.

This clonotype was counted many times. The chain carries TRBV20-1 and TRBJ2-5; TRBD2 might be the D (5 bases). Trimming pared 6 bases from V and 0 bases from J, leaving 14 bases between. Germline-derived CDR1 and CDR2 are DFQATT and SNEGSKA (reference sequence). This CDR3 has 14 amino acids. As DNA, the CDR3 is TGCAGTGCCTCGGCGGGTTGGTACCAAGAGACCCAGTACTTC. Protein: CSASAGWYQETQYF.

This clonotype was counted at least ten times. The rearrangement joins TRBV11-2 to TRBJ1-1; D uncertain. With 0 bases removed from V and 9 bases from J, the gap between germline ends came to 8 bases. Germline V lookup: CDR1 SGHAT, CDR2 FQNNGV. The CDR3 is made up of 12 amino acids. This chain's CDR3 is CASSLDLIKAFF. The CDR3, as DNA: TGTGCCAGCAGCTTAGATCTTATAAAAGCTTTCTTT. Full variable domain (missing parts from reference TRBV11-2 and TRBJ1-1): EAGVAQSPRYKIIEKRQSVAFWCNPISGHATLYWYQQILGQGPKLLIQFQNNGVVDDSQLPKDRFSAERLKGVDSTLKIQPAKLEDSAVYLCASSLDLIKAFFGQGTRLTVV.

The chain recombines TRBV6-9 with TRBJ1-2; 9 bases are shared with TRBD1. This CDR3 spans 18 amino acids. Germline V gene data show CDR1 as MNHGY and CDR2 as SVAAGI. V was clipped by 3 bases and J by 2 bases; unmatched bases: 13. The DNA of the CDR3 is TGTGCCAGCAGTTACATTCCGGGACAGGGACAGATAAACTATGGCTACACCTTC. It translates to CASSYIPGQGQINYGYTF.

This clonotype has a handful of counts. The rearrangement joins TRBV7-9 to TRBJ2-3; 9 bases agree with TRBD2. The CDR3 is made up of 14 amino acids. Per the germline V gene, CDR1 is SEHNR and CDR2 is FQNEAQ (reference sequence). The trim removed 11 bases at V and 6 bases at J, leaving 12 bases unmatched. Here the CDR3 DNA reads TGTGCCGGAGGTGAGACTAGCGGAACTGATACGCAGTATTTT. Translation: CAGGETSGTDTQYF. Based on the CDR3 plus reference TRBV7-9 and TRBJ2-3, the full variable domain is DTGVSQNPRHKITKRGQNVTFRCDPISEHNRLYWYRQTLGQGPEFLTYFQNEAQLEKSRLLSDRFSAERPKGSFSTLEIQRTEQGDSAMYLCAGGETSGTDTQYFGPGTRLTVL.

This clonotype came up many times. The rearrangement links TRBV27 to TRBJ2-1; 10 positions match TRBD1. Germline CDR1 MNHEY, CDR2 SMNVEV (reference sequence). V lost 6 bases, J lost 4 bases, and 6 bases stayed unmatched. The CDR3 is 15 amino acids. The CDR3 loop reads CASRHGQGGYNEQFF. Written as DNA, the CDR3 is TGTGCCAGCAGACACGGACAGGGGGGATACAATGAGCAGTTCTTC.

Many counts were recorded for this clonotype. This sequence joins TRBV28 and TRBJ2-7, with 15 bases fitting TRBD2. J was trimmed by 9 bases and V by 6 bases; bases with no gene match: 21. Germline CDR1 reads MDHEN; CDR2 reads SYDVKM. The CDR3 is 19 amino acids. Here the CDR3 reads CASSPVGLAGGRRYRGQYF. CDR3 coding DNA: TGTGCCAGCAGCCCCGTGGGACTAGCGGGAGGTAGGCGGTATAGAGGGCAGTACTTC.

This clonotype has ten or more counts. The chain is built from TRBV6-2 or TRBV6-3 and TRBJ1-2, with a tentative D call TRBD1 (5 bases). CDR1 and CDR2 (germline): MNHEY, SVGEGT. Trimming left V 4 bases short and J 4 bases short, with 13 bases between. There are 14 residues in the CDR3. The chain's CDR3 is CASSSPGLPYGYTF. The CDR3 nucleotides are TGTGCCAGCAGTTCTCCGGGACTGCCCTATGGCTACACCTTC.

The gene calls are TRBV5-1 and TRBJ2-1; 8 nucleotides match TRBD2. Unmatched junction bases numbered 4, after V lost 7 bases and J lost 4 bases. Germline-derived CDR1 and CDR2 are SGHRS and YFSETQ. The CDR3 runs 13 residues. CDR3 residues: CASWGGGYNEQFF. For the CDR3, the DNA is TGCGCCAGCTGGGGCGGGGGGTACAATGAGCAGTTCTTC.

A few counts support this clonotype. The rearrangement joins TRBV19 to TRBJ2-7, with D possibly matching TRBD2 (6 bases). CDR1 is LNHDA, CDR2 SQIVND, per germline (reference sequence). V lost 1 base and J lost 4, with 8 bases in between. This CDR3 spans 13 amino acids. CDR3 DNA: TGTGCCAGTAGTATAGGGGGACTGTACGAGCAGTACTTC. It translates to CASSIGGLYEQYF. The entire variable domain, with the rest obtained from reference TRBV19 and TRBJ2-7, is as follows: DGGITQSPKYLFRKEGQNVTLSCEQNLNHDAMYWYRQDPGQGLRLIYYSQIVNDFQKGDIAEGYSVSREKKESFPLTVTSAQKNPTAFYLCASSIGGLYEQYFGPGTRLTVT.

This clonotype was detected many times. The chain employs TRBV4-3 and TRBJ2-5, with 7 bases lining up with TRBD2. Germline lookup yields CDR1 LGHNA and CDR2 YSLEER. The CDR3 runs to 15 residues. V was clipped by 1 base and J by 0 bases; unmatched bases: 2. The CDR3 sequence: CASSQAGGHQETQYF. The CDR3 DNA reads TGCGCCAGCAGCCAAGCGGGGGGTCACCAAGAGACCCAGTACTTC.

The chain carries TRBV18 and TRBJ1-2; D not certain. This CDR3 has 15 residues. Germline CDR1 KGHSH, CDR2 LQKENI. V gave up 4 bases and J gave up 2 bases, with 14 bases separating them. In DNA form, the CDR3 reads TGTGCCAGCTCACTCTCGGAGGGTGACAACTATGGCTACACCTTC. Its protein is CASSLSEGDNYGYTF.

In this sample, this clonotype turned up a few times. The chain carries TRBV12-3 or TRBV12-4 and TRBJ2-7; perhaps TRBD1 as D (5 bases). CDR3 size: 15 residues. V dropped 6 bases and J dropped 3 bases, with 18 bases sitting between them. The CDR3, as DNA: TGTGCCAGCAGCACACCTAGTGGGGCTCTCTACGAGCAGTACTTC. Protein: CASSTPSGALYEQYF.